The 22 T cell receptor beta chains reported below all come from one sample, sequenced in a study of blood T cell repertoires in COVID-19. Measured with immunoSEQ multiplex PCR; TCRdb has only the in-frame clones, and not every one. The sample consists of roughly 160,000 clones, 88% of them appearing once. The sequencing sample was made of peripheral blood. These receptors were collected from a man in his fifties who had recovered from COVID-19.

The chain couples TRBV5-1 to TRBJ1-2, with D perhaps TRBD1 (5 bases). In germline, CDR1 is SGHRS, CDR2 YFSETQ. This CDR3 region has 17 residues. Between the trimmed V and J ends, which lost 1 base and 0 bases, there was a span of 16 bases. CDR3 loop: CASSLSGQRMTNYGYTF. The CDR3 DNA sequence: TGCGCCAGCAGCTTGTCAGGGCAGAGGATGACTAACTATGGCTACACCTTC.

CDR3 sequence reads: CASSFPGQGLYEQYF. The CDR3 nucleotides read TGTGCCAGCAGCTTTCCGGGACAGGGCCTTTACGAGCAGTACTTC. The genes are TRBV5-4 and TRBJ2-7; 9 nucleotides agree with TRBD1. The V and J ends lost 2 bases and 4 bases, in that order; junction bases with no gene match: 7. This CDR3 has 15 amino acids. Germline V gives CDR1 SGHNT, CDR2 YYREEE (reference sequence).

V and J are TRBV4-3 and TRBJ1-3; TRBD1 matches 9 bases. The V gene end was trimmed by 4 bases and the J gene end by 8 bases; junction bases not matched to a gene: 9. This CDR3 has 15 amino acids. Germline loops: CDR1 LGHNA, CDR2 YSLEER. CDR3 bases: TGCGCCAGCAGCCGTGGGACAGGGAACGGACACACCATATATTTT. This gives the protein CASSRGTGNGHTIYF.

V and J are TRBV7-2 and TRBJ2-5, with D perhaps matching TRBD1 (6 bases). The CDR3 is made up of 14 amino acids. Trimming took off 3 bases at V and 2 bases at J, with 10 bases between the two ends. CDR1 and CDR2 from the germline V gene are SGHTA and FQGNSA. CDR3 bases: TGTGCCAGCAGCTTGGGGGCGCGGCAAGAGACCCAGTACTTC. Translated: CASSLGARQETQYF.

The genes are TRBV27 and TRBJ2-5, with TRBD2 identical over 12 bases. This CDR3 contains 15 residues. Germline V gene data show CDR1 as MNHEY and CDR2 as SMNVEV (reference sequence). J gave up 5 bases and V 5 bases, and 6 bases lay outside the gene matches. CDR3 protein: CASSRTSGVRETQYF. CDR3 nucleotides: TGTGCCAGCAGTAGGACTAGCGGGGTGAGGGAGACCCAGTACTTC.

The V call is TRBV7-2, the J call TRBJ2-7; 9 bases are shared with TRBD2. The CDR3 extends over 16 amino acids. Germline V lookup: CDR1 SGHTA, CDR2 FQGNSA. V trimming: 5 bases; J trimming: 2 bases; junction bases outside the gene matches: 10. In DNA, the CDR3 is TGTGCCAGCAGCGCGTCAACTAGCGGGCAGGCCTACGAGCAGTACTTC. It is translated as CASSASTSGQAYEQYF.

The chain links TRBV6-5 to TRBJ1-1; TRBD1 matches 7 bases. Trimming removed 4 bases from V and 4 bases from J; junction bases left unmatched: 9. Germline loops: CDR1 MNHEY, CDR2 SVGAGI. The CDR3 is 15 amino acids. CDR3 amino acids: CASSFDRQGGTEAFF. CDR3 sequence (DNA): TGTGCCAGCAGTTTCGATAGACAGGGCGGCACTGAAGCTTTCTTT.

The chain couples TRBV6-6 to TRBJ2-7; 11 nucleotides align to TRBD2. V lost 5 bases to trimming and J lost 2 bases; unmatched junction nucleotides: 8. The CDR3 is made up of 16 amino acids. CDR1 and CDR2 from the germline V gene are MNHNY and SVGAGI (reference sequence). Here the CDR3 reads CASSHRGSGGAYEQYF. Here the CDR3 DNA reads TGTGCCAGCAGTCACCGGGGTAGCGGGGGGGCCTACGAGCAGTACTTC.

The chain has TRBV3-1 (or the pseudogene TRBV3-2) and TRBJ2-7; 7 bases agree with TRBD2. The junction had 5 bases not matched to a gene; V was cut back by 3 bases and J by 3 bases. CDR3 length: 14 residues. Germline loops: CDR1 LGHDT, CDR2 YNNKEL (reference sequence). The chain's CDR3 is CASSHRDYGYEQYF. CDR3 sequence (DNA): TGTGCCAGCAGCCACCGGGACTACGGCTACGAGCAGTACTTC.

The CDR3 bases are TGTGCCACCAGTGAGATGGCCAGGGGCCAAGAGACCCAGTACTTC. Its protein product is CATSEMARGQETQYF. V gene TRBV24-1 combines with J gene TRBJ2-5, with TRBD1 as a possible D gene (6 bases). This CDR3 contains 15 residues. The V and J ends lost 4 bases and 1 base respectively, with 12 bases between them. The germline V gene has CDR1 KGHDR and CDR2 SFDVKD.

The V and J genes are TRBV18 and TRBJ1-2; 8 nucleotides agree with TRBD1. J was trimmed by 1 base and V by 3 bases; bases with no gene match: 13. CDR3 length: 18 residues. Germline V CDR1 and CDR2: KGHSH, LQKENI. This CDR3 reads CASSPTERTGPGNYGYTF. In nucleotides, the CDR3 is TGTGCCAGCTCACCTACAGAAAGGACAGGGCCTGGTAACTATGGCTACACCTTC.

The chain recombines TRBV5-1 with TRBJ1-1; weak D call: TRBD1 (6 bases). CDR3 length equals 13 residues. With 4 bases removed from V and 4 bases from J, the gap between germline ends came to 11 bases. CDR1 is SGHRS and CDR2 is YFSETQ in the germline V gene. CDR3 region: CASSVTGTTEAFF. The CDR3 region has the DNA TGCGCCAGCAGCGTAACAGGGACCACTGAAGCTTTCTTT.

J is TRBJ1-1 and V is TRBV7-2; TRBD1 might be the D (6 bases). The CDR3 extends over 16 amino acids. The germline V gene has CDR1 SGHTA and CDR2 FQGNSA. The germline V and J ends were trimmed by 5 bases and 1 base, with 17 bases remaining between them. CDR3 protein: CASSIHPGTPNTEAFF. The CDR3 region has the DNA TGTGCCAGCAGCATACACCCGGGGACACCGAACACTGAAGCTTTCTTT.

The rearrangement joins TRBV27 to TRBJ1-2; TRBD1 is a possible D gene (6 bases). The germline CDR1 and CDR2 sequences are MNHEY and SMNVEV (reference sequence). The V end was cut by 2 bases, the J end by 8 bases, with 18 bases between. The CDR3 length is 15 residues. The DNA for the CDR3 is TGTGCCAGCAGTTTAGGCCCGCCAGGGGCGATGGGCTACACCTTC. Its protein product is CASSLGPPGAMGYTF.

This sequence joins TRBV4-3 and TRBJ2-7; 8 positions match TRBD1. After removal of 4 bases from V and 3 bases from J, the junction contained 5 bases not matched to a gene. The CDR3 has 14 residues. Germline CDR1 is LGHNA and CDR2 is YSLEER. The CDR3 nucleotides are TGCGCCAGCAGCCCGTCGGACAGGGTCTACGAGCAGTACTTC. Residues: CASSPSDRVYEQYF.

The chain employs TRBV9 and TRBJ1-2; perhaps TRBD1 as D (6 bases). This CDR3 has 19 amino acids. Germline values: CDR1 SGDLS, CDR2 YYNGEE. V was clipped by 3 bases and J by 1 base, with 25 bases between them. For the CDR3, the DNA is TGTGCCAGCAGCGAGAACCCCGGGACACCTTTCTCCCTTAACTATGGCTACACCTTC. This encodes CASSENPGTPFSLNYGYTF.

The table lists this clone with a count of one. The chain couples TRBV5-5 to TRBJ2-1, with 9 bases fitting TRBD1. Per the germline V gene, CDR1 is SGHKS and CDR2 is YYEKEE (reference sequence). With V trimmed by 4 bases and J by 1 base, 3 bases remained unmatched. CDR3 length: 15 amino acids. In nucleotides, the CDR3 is TGTGCCAGCAGCCTGGACAGGGGATCCTACAATGAGCAGTTCTTC. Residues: CASSLDRGSYNEQFF. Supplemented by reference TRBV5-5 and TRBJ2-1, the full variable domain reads DAGVTQSPTHLIKTRGQQVTLRCSPISGHKSVSWYQQVLGQGPQFIFQYYEKEERGRGNFPDRFSARQFPNYSSELNVNALLLGDSALYLCASSLDRGSYNEQFFGPGTRLTVL.

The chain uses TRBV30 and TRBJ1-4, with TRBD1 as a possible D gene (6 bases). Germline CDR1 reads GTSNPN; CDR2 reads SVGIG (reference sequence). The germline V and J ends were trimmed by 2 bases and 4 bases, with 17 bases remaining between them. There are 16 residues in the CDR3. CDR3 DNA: TGTGCCTGGAGTTTGCTGCCGGGACATTTTAATGAAAAACTGTTTTTT. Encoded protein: CAWSLLPGHFNEKLFF. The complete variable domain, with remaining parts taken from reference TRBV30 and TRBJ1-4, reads SQTIHQWPATLVQPVGSPLSLECTVEGTSNPNLYWYRQAAGRGLQLLFYSVGIGQISSEVPQNLSASRPQDRQFILSSKKLLLSDSGFYLCAWSLLPGHFNEKLFFGSGTQLSVL.

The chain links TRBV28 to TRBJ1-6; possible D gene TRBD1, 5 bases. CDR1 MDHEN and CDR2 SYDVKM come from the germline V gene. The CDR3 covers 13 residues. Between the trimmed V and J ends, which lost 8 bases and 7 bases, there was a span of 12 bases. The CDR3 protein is CASLSGGNSPLHF. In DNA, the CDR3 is TGTGCCAGCCTTAGCGGGGGAAATTCACCCCTCCACTTT.

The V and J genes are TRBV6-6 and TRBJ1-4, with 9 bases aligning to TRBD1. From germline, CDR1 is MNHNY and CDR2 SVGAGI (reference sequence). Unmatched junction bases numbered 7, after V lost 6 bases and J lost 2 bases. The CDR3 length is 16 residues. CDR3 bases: TGTGCCAGCAGGCCCACAGGGGGCCATACTAATGAAAAACTGTTTTTT. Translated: CASRPTGGHTNEKLFF.

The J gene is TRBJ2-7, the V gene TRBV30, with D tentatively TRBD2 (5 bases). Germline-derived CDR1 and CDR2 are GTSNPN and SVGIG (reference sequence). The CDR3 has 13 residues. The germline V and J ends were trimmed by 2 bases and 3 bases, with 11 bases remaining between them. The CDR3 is CAWSPSPNYEQYF. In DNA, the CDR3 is TGTGCCTGGAGTCCTAGCCCCAACTACGAGCAGTACTTC.

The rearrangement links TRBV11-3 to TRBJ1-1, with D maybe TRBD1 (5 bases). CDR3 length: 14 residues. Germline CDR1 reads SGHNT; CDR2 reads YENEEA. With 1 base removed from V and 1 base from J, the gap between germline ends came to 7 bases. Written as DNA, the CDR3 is TGTGCCAGCAGCTTAGGCAGGGCGAACACTGAAGCTTTCTTT. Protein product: CASSLGRANTEAFF.